One and the same sample provided the 8 T cell receptor beta chains below, sequenced in a study of T cells after posttransplantation cyclophosphamide. Clones were sequenced by immunoSEQ multiplex PCR, and TCRdb holds only the in-frame ones, with some missing. The sample contains 10,000 to 13,000 clones, more than 75% of which appear only once. Treatment was busulfan-fludarabine conditioning, a marrow graft, and cyclophosphamide on days +3 and +4. Sequenced material: CD4+ T cells sorted from PBMCs, taken after allogeneic stem cell transplant with posttransplant cyclophosphamide. These TCRs come from a young adult male patient who received an allogeneic stem cell transplant from a related donor, was CMV-positive, and had acute GVHD only. Some T cells may trace back to the graft donor.

This chain joins TRBV19 and TRBJ1-5; D unclear. The CDR3 totals 14 residues. Germline values: CDR1 LNHDA, CDR2 SQIVND (reference sequence). Trimming removed 6 bases at V and 8 bases at J, with 17 bases between. CDR3 amino acids: CASSVSSGEKPQHF. The DNA of the CDR3 is TGTGCCAGTAGCGTCTCTTCCGGGGAGAAGCCCCAGCATTTT.

The V call is TRBV30, the J call TRBJ2-3; 12 bases are shared with TRBD2. With V trimmed by 0 bases and J by 2 bases, 3 bases remained unmatched. Germline values: CDR1 GTSNPN, CDR2 SVGIG (reference sequence). The CDR3 extends over 16 amino acids. CDR3 DNA: TGTGCCTGGAGTGTAGGACTAGCGGGGCCCACAGATACGCAGTATTTT. Encoded protein: CAWSVGLAGPTDTQYF.

The chain employs TRBV5-6 and TRBJ2-3; TRBD2 aligns across 9 bases. Germline CDR1 reads SGHDT; CDR2 reads YYEEEE. Trimming took 1 base from V and 0 from J; bases not matched to a gene: 6. This CDR3 has 17 amino acids. DNA for the CDR3: TGTGCCAGCAGCTTGCGTGGTAGCGGGGGAAGCACAGATACGCAGTATTTT. This gives the protein CASSLRGSGGSTDTQYF.

This chain links TRBV11-1 with TRBJ2-3; TRBD1 matches at 7 bases. CDR1 and CDR2 from the germline V gene are SGHAT and FQDESV (reference sequence). V was pared by 1 base and J by 3 bases, with 7 bases of the junction left unmatched. This CDR3 region has 16 residues. The CDR3 coding sequence is TGTGCCAGCAGCTTAGTGAGTACCAGGGGGACAGATACGCAGTATTTT. Amino acid sequence: CASSLVSTRGTDTQYF. Drawing the rest from reference TRBV11-1 and TRBJ2-3, the complete variable domain is EAEVAQSPRYKITEKSQAVAFWCDPISGHATLYWYRQILGQGPELLVQFQDESVVDDSQLPKDRFSAERLKGVDSTLKIQPAELGDSAMYLCASSLVSTRGTDTQYFGPGTRLTVL.

J is TRBJ1-5 and V is TRBV4-3; D remains unclear. In germline, CDR1 is LGHNA, CDR2 YSLEER. The CDR3 runs to 15 residues. The V end lost 0 bases, the J end lost 4 bases, and 10 bases lay between the germline ends. Here the CDR3 DNA reads TGCGCCAGCAGCCAAGACTCACGACTAAATCAGCCCCAGCATTTT. This codes for CASSQDSRLNQPQHF.

In DNA form, the CDR3 reads TGTGCCAGCAGTTTAGTTCGGGGGGGTGAGACCCAGTACTTC. Encoded protein: CASSLVRGGETQYF. The genes are TRBV28 and TRBJ2-5; 8 nucleotides match TRBD2. Germline CDR1 is MDHEN and CDR2 is SYDVKM. The CDR3 contains 14 residues. The V segment lost 2 bases and the J segment 5 bases; nucleotides outside the gene matches: 4.

This rearrangement joins TRBV10-3 to TRBJ1-2; TRBD1 is a possible D gene (5 bases). CDR1 and CDR2 from the germline V gene are ENHRY and SYGVKD. V lost 0 bases and J 4 bases, leaving 15 bases between the germline ends. The CDR3 has 16 residues. The CDR3 sequence is CAISESRQFHPYGYTF. CDR3 coding DNA: TGTGCCATCAGTGAGTCCCGACAGTTCCACCCCTATGGCTACACCTTC.

The chain is built from TRBV5-1 and TRBJ2-3, with 7 bases aligning to TRBD1. The CDR3 is made up of 13 amino acids. CDR1 and CDR2 from the germline V gene are SGHRS and YFSETQ. Germline trimming cut 5 bases from V and 2 bases from J; bases unmatched to any gene: 2. The CDR3, as DNA: TGCGCCAGCAGGGGACAGAACACAGATACGCAGTATTTT. Encoded protein: CASRGQNTDTQYF.